One and the same sample provided the 26 T cell receptor beta chains below, sequenced in a study of post-analysis software for immune sequencing data. Overall study results and limits: Patients had higher frequencies than controls of roughly five TRBV segments, including TRBV5-6, TRBV5-1 and TRBV20-1.

The antigens for these receptors are not known. Unique molecular identifiers tagged the TCR beta cDNA libraries. From the PCR reads, TCRdb called clonotypes with MiXCR, one entry per CDR3 protein. The repertoire holds a few hundred thousand distinct CDR3 sequences, with 30% to 40% as singletons. The sample was blood. The receptors originated from a girl aged 2 to 9 with multiple sclerosis.

This clonotype has more than one count but fewer than ten. The chain combines TRBV7-2 with TRBJ2-4; 7 bases are shared with TRBD2. The CDR3 loop spans 14 amino acids. J gave up 8 bases and V 4 bases, and 8 bases lay outside the gene matches. CDR1 is SGHTA, CDR2 FQGNSA, per germline. The CDR3 region has the DNA TGTGCCAGCAGCTCTAGGCGGGAGCTAGACATTCAGTACTTC. This codes for CASSSRRELDIQYF. The full variable domain, its missing parts supplied by reference TRBV7-2 and TRBJ2-4, is GAGVSQSPSNKVTEKGKDVELRCDPISGHTALYWYRQSLGQGLEFLIYFQGNSAPDKSGLPSDRFSAERTGGSVSTLTIQRTQQEDSAVYLCASSSRRELDIQYFGAGTRLSVL.

The CDR3 region has the DNA TGTGCCAGCAGCTTTAATAGCAATCAGCCCCAGCATTTT. Translating gives CASSFNSNQPQHF. The chain carries TRBV5-6 and TRBJ1-5; no definite D call. Trimming shortened V by 2 bases and J by 0 bases, and 3 bases separated the two germline ends. The CDR3 loop spans 13 amino acids. Germline loops: CDR1 SGHDT, CDR2 YYEEEE.

This clonotype was picked up a small number of times. The chain combines TRBV7-9 with TRBJ2-5; D possibly uses TRBD1 or TRBD2 (7 bases each). The CDR3 contains 17 residues. Germline CDR1 SEHNR, CDR2 FQNEAQ (reference sequence). Trimming took off 4 bases at V and 0 bases at J, with 18 bases between the two ends. In nucleotides, the CDR3 is TGTGCCAGCAGCTCCAGGGGGGGCCGCACGCACCAAGAGACCCAGTACTTC. Amino acids: CASSSRGGRTHQETQYF.

J is TRBJ2-2 and V is TRBV6-2 or TRBV6-3; 14 bases fit TRBD2. The germline V gene encodes CDR1 MNHEY and CDR2 SVGEGT. This CDR3 is 16 amino acids long. With 9 bases clipped from V and 4 bases from J, the junction kept 7 bases outside the gene matches. CDR3 coding DNA: TGTGCCAGTACGGGACTAGCGGGGGCCGTCACCGGGGAGCTGTTTTTT. Translated, it gives CASTGLAGAVTGELFF.

With respect to this clonotype: Its ends do not fully match the called genes, so a read error is possible. The chain is built from TRBV5-1 and TRBJ2-7; 7 bases agree with TRBD1. Germline V gives CDR1 SGHRS, CDR2 YFSETQ. CDR3 length equals 14 residues. The DNA of the CDR3 is TGCACCAGCAGCTTGGGACAGTGGACCTACGAGCAGTACTTC. It yields the protein CTSSLGQWTYEQYF.

The table lists this clonotype with a few counts. The genes are TRBV6-5 and TRBJ2-1, with D maybe TRBD2 (6 bases). Trimming took 2 bases from V and 6 from J, leaving 20 bases between them. Germline CDR1 is MNHEY and CDR2 is SVGAGI. The length of the CDR3 is 17 residues. Here the CDR3 reads CASSYPPVEGGLNEQFF. For the CDR3, the DNA is TGTGCCAGCAGTTACCCCCCGGTGGAGGGAGGACTCAATGAGCAGTTCTTC.

The V gene is TRBV10-2, the J gene TRBJ1-6; D gene uncertain. Germline V gives CDR1 WSHSY, CDR2 SAAADI. The V gene lost 7 bases and the J gene lost 6 bases, with 13 bases spanning the gap. This CDR3 has 14 residues. As DNA, the CDR3 is TGCGCCAGCACCGAGTCCGAGGTTAATTCACCCCTCCACTTT. Translating gives CASTESEVNSPLHF.

J is TRBJ2-5 and V is TRBV29-1, with D unresolved. The V gene lost 2 bases and the J gene lost 2 bases, with 12 bases spanning the gap. In germline, CDR1 is SQVTM, CDR2 ANQGSEA. The CDR3 runs 14 residues. DNA of the CDR3: TGCAGCGTTGAATGGGTGGCGGATCAAGAGACCCAGTACTTC. It specifies CSVEWVADQETQYF.

This clonotype was seen only a few times. V usage is TRBV12-3 or TRBV12-4 and J usage is TRBJ2-5, with D hard to call. V was clipped by 5 bases and J by 1 base, with 14 bases between them. The CDR3 consists of 15 residues. The chain's CDR3 is CASSPPMGSQETQYF. In nucleotides, the CDR3 is TGTGCCAGCAGTCCCCCCATGGGCAGCCAAGAGACCCAGTACTTC.

V gene TRBV20-1 combines with J gene TRBJ1-5; 7 bases fit TRBD1. Germline V gene sequence: CDR1 DFQATT, CDR2 SNEGSKA (reference sequence). This CDR3 comprises 14 residues. V trimming: 6 bases; J trimming: 5 bases; junction bases outside the gene matches: 10. The CDR3 region is CSATRTGGDQPQHF. The DNA of the CDR3 is TGCAGTGCCACACGGACAGGCGGGGATCAGCCCCAGCATTTT.

This clonotype has a handful of counts. V is TRBV6-2 or TRBV6-3 and J is TRBJ2-5; D ambiguous. The germline V gene has CDR1 MNHEY and CDR2 SVGEGT. The CDR3 sequence is 10 residues long. Trimming stripped 2 bases from V and 5 bases from J, with 0 bases between. The chain's CDR3 is CASSYETQYF. The CDR3 DNA reads TGTGCCAGCAGTTACGAGACCCAGTACTTC.

The J gene is TRBJ2-5, the V gene TRBV5-1; D is tentatively TRBD1 or TRBD2 (5 bases each). Trimming left V 5 bases short and J 2 bases short, with 16 bases between. Germline CDR1 SGHRS, CDR2 YFSETQ. The CDR3 loop spans 15 amino acids. CDR3 residues: CASSPGGQTQETQYF. In DNA form, the CDR3 reads TGCGCCAGCAGTCCTGGGGGTCAGACGCAAGAGACCCAGTACTTC.

This clonotype has just a few counts. This CDR3 reads CASRVSGANVLTF. In DNA form, the CDR3 reads TGTGCCAGCAGGGTTTCTGGGGCCAACGTCCTGACTTTC. The chain uses TRBV5-6 and TRBJ2-6, with unresolved D. The germline V and J ends were trimmed by 5 bases and 1 base, with 4 bases remaining between them. The CDR3 sequence is 13 residues long. Germline V gene sequence: CDR1 SGHDT, CDR2 YYEEEE.

The chain uses TRBV20-1 and TRBJ2-3; TRBD2 matches at 7 bases. The CDR3 extends over 12 amino acids. V lost 5 bases, J lost 6 bases, and 5 bases stayed unmatched. Germline V CDR1 and CDR2: DFQATT, SNEGSKA (reference sequence). The CDR3 sequence is CSALGLGDTQYF. CDR3 nucleotides: TGCAGTGCTCTCGGACTAGGCGATACGCAGTATTTT.

The chain couples TRBV12-3 or TRBV12-4 to TRBJ1-1; a weak D match, TRBD1 (6 bases). With 6 bases removed from V and 0 bases from J, the gap between germline ends came to 11 bases. CDR3 length: 14 amino acids. CDR3 residues: CASRGTTMNTEAFF. DNA for the CDR3: TGTGCCAGCAGAGGGACAACTATGAACACTGAAGCTTTCTTT.

The gene calls are TRBV20-1 and TRBJ1-1; no definite D call. Trimming pared 2 bases from V and 5 bases from J, leaving 9 bases between. This CDR3 comprises 12 residues. Germline V gene sequence: CDR1 DFQATT, CDR2 SNEGSKA (reference sequence). The CDR3 DNA reads as TGCAGTGCTAGAAGTCCATGGACTGAAGCTTTCTTT. Translating gives CSARSPWTEAFF.

The genes are TRBV7-2 and TRBJ1-2; D may be TRBD1 (6 bases). V lost 8 bases to trimming and J lost 3 bases, with 28 bases between them. The CDR3 is 18 residues long. Germline values: CDR1 SGHTA, CDR2 FQGNSA. The CDR3 DNA reads TGTGCCAGCGGCTCAACAATAAGCAAACAGGGACCGGACTATGGCTACACCTTC. It translates to CASGSTISKQGPDYGYTF.

The V call is TRBV28, the J call TRBJ1-2; the D gene is possibly TRBD1 (5 bases). In germline, CDR1 is MDHEN, CDR2 SYDVKM. V was cut by 7 bases and J by 2 bases, with 14 bases left in between. CDR3 size: 14 residues. The chain's CDR3 is CASTTGTENYGYTF. In nucleotides, the CDR3 is TGTGCCAGCACGACCGGGACGGAAAACTATGGCTACACCTTC.

The J gene is TRBJ1-5, the V gene TRBV12-3 or TRBV12-4, with 7 positions matching TRBD1. The CDR3 spans 14 residues. V lost 6 bases to trimming and J lost 7 bases; unmatched junction nucleotides: 9. The CDR3 protein is CASSPTGRGQPQHF. The DNA for the CDR3 is TGTGCCAGCAGCCCGACAGGGCGTGGGCAGCCCCAGCATTTT.

The chain employs TRBV12-3 or TRBV12-4 and TRBJ2-1, with TRBD2 identical over 12 bases. The CDR3 consists of 18 residues. J lost 8 bases, V lost 1 base, and 12 bases had no gene match. CDR3 amino acids: CASSLEVPTSGSFYEQFF. The CDR3 nucleotides are TGTGCCAGCAGTTTAGAGGTACCGACTAGCGGGAGTTTCTATGAGCAGTTCTTC.

A note on this clonotype: This could be a read error, since a much larger clone is one nucleotide away. This chain joins TRBV12-3 or TRBV12-4 and TRBJ1-2; tentatively, D is TRBD1 (5 bases). The CDR3 spans 12 residues. Trimming stripped 4 bases from V and 11 bases from J, with 14 bases between. This CDR3 reads CASSSGRRGYTF. The CDR3 DNA reads as TGTGCCAGCAGTTCAGGACGGAGGGGTTACACCTTC.

This chain connects TRBV20-1 to TRBJ2-7; 14 nucleotides agree with TRBD2. This CDR3 region has 14 residues. From germline, CDR1 is DFQATT and CDR2 SNEGSKA (reference sequence). Trimming took 8 bases from V and 3 from J; bases not matched to a gene: 6. CDR3 coding DNA: TGCAGTACTACCGGGACTAGCGGGGGCTACGAGCAGTACTTC. Translation: CSTTGTSGGYEQYF.

This clonotype was counted only a few times. The genes are TRBV6-5 and TRBJ1-4; maybe TRBD1 (5 bases). Germline CDR1 and CDR2: MNHEY and SVGAGI. The CDR3 has 14 residues. The ends were cut back, 5 bases at V and 1 base at J, with 8 bases in the middle. This CDR3 is CASSTGGTNEKLFF. The CDR3 DNA follows: TGTGCCAGCAGTACAGGAGGAACTAATGAAAAACTGTTTTTT.

This clonotype is termed medium-sized. The J gene is TRBJ2-7, the V gene TRBV6-5; TRBD1 matches 11 bases. The germline CDR1 and CDR2 sequences are MNHEY and SVGAGI. This CDR3 comprises 14 residues. The V gene end was trimmed by 2 bases and the J gene end by 5 bases; junction bases not matched to a gene: 2. CDR3 nucleotide sequence: TGTGCCAGCAGTTACGGGACAGGGGGACACGAGCAGTACTTC. Translated, it gives CASSYGTGGHEQYF.

The genes are TRBV4-2 and TRBJ2-7; 9 bases map to TRBD1. Trimming removed 0 bases from V and 2 bases from J; junction bases left unmatched: 8. The CDR3 totals 17 residues. Germline-derived CDR1 and CDR2 are LGHNA and YNFKEQ. The CDR3 sequence: CASSQETGTGWTYEQYF. Written as DNA, the CDR3 is TGTGCCAGCAGCCAAGAAACAGGGACAGGGTGGACCTACGAGCAGTACTTC.

The chain couples TRBV6-4 to TRBJ2-3; TRBD2 agrees at 7 bases. Germline CDR1 reads MRHNA; CDR2 reads SNTAGT. This CDR3 region has 14 residues. Trimming cost V 6 bases and J 2 bases; bases outside gene matches: 5. As DNA, the CDR3 is TGTGCCAGCAGCATCGGGGGGAACACAGATACGCAGTATTTT. The encoded protein is CASSIGGNTDTQYF.